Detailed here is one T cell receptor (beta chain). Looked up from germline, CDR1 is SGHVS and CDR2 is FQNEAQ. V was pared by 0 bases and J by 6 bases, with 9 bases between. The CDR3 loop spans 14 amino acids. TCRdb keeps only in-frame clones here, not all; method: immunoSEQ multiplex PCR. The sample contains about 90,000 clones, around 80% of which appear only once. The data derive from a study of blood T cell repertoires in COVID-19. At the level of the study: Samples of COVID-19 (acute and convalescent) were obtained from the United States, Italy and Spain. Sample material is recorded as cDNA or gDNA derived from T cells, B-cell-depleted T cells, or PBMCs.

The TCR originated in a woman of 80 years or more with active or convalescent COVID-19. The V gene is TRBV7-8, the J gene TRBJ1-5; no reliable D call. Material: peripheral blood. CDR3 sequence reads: CASSLARTPQPQHF. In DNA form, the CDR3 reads TGTGCCAGCAGCTTAGCGCGAACGCCTCAGCCCCAGCATTTT.